This T cell receptor (beta chain) was captured in a study of cytomegalovirus exposure and HLA in healthy donors (dated by TCRdb to about 2017). Study-wide context: According to a later analysis, the 120 or so validation repertoires were produced on the same platform as the roughly 720 repertoires of the first cohort. The study aimed to test whether signatures of past pathogen exposure could be identified by cataloging public T cell receptors. To predict cytomegalovirus infection status, the study brought together high-throughput TCR immunosequencing, statistical association of individual TCRs with disease status, and machine learning. Along with the 666-subject first cohort, a separate validation cohort of over a hundred different subjects was used. The study at large found these results: In the study, 164 TCR beta chains were listed as associated with cytomegalovirus. A later analysis had no HLA typing for the validation cohort, so co-occurrence there was scored across all 130 or so repertoires. Cytomegalovirus status was reported to be diagnosed by the classifier with high specificity and sensitivity in both the original and validation cohorts. In vitro tests confirmed that three of the cytomegalovirus-associated TCR beta chains recognize cytomegalovirus antigens. It was suggested by the authors that the approach could potentially be generalized to other disease states and immunological phenotypes. Of the cluster scores, approximately 95% were above 0 in a later analysis, which found that TCRs clustered in the first cohort also tended to co-occur in the 95 to 150 validation repertoires. While some public TCRs were present in many individuals, most TCR sequences turned up only very rarely across donors.

A remark on this clone: No cognate antigen has been identified for it. No clone much larger than this one lies a single base away; base qualities are absent.

The library was made by the immunoSEQ multiplex PCR assay. As for the original processing: A statistical classification framework was built to diagnose cytomegalovirus status from the catalog of TCR beta chain sequences. The immuneACCESS repertoire file appears here via TCRdb, limited to in-frame rearrangements. These files lack a portion of the clones; in checked studies, under half of the deficit traces to unresolved V genes, and the cause of the others is not known. That table supplies the V and J calls and clone size; D and trimming were determined from the DNA. This sample comprises fewer than 70,000 clones, 85% to 95% of them detected only once. Approximately 6.4% of the sample rests with the top ten. Separate from the roughly 650-subject first cohort, the validation cohort of 90 to 150 subjects was the group to which the donors belonged. According to the germline V gene, CDR1 reads SGHRS and CDR2 reads YFSETQ. The CDR3 holds 17 amino acids from the cysteine to the phenylalanine. Only the CDR3 DNA stays, 51 bases, in frame from base 1. For this chain, trimming is 7 bases at the V end and 5 bases at the J end, and the number of junction bases without a gene match is 14.

The V and J genes are TRBV5-1 and TRBJ2-1; 11 bases in the middle match TRBD2. Specimen: PBMCs. This sequence originates from a young woman in good health and CMV-seropositive. The DNA sequence is given as TGCGCCAGCTTGCCCAATCCTACTAGCGGGAGCCACAATGAGCAGTTCTTC. This encodes CASLPNPTSGSHNEQFF.